Listed below are T cell receptor beta chains from one sample, sequenced in a study of CD8 T cells in ankylosing spondylitis. Each CDR3 protein is one row after TCRdb ran MiXCR on the 5' RACE reads. The sample lists fewer than 35,000 distinct CDR3 sequences, 30% occurring once. The sample taken for sequencing was synovial fluid, either unsorted or a sorted T cell fraction (not recorded which). These receptors were taken from a male donor with ankylosing spondylitis. CDR3s include the opening cysteine and the closing phenylalanine or tryptophan. Fields, in order: clone size, J gene, V gene, CDR3 protein. Clone size appears in some rows only: once, few, many, or a class for an expanded clone.

abundance: few; j_gene: TRBJ1-2; v_gene: TRBV29-1; CDR3aa: CSVVLFGYGYTF
abundance: NA; j_gene: TRBJ1-5; v_gene: TRBV30; CDR3aa: CALNYHPNQPQHF
abundance: NA; j_gene: TRBJ2-3; v_gene: TRBV15; CDR3aa: CATSRAAGSTDTQYF
abundance: many; j_gene: TRBJ2-5; v_gene: TRBV4-1; CDR3aa: CASSQAGSAEGTQYF
abundance: many; j_gene: TRBJ1-1; v_gene: TRBV19; CDR3aa: CASSWRGSLNTEAFF
abundance: few; j_gene: TRBJ2-2; v_gene: TRBV6-4; CDR3aa: CASSTGGDTGELFF
abundance: NA; j_gene: TRBJ2-2; v_gene: TRBV7-2; CDR3aa: CASSGEDSSPGELFF
abundance: NA; j_gene: TRBJ2-1; v_gene: TRBV12-3/TRBV12-4; CDR3aa: CASSPARANEQFF
abundance: NA; j_gene: TRBJ1-1; v_gene: TRBV19; CDR3aa: CASGPHNTEAFF
abundance: NA; j_gene: TRBJ1-2; v_gene: TRBV20-1; CDR3aa: CSVSPGGENYGYTF
abundance: NA; j_gene: TRBJ2-7; v_gene: TRBV18; CDR3aa: CASSPRDTTYEQYF
abundance: many; j_gene: TRBJ2-4; v_gene: TRBV20-1; CDR3aa: CSARDEWEGHGKNIQYF
abundance: NA; j_gene: TRBJ1-2; v_gene: TRBV9; CDR3aa: CASSHSRGTEYGYTF
abundance: many; j_gene: TRBJ2-3; v_gene: TRBV7-9; CDR3aa: CASSLWRGPDTQYF
abundance: NA; j_gene: TRBJ1-1; v_gene: TRBV10-2; CDR3aa: CASSELETTEAFF
abundance: NA; j_gene: TRBJ2-3; v_gene: TRBV7-9; CDR3aa: CASSLSPAGGITDTQYF
abundance: NA; j_gene: TRBJ1-2; v_gene: TRBV15; CDR3aa: CATSGWTGTNYGYTF
abundance: NA; j_gene: TRBJ1-1; v_gene: TRBV27; CDR3aa: CASSLSGFGTEAFF
abundance: many; j_gene: TRBJ1-5; v_gene: TRBV5-4; CDR3aa: CASSLGGEGQPQHF
abundance: many; j_gene: TRBJ1-2; v_gene: TRBV27; CDR3aa: CASSLFGGATGNYGYTF
abundance: NA; j_gene: TRBJ1-1; v_gene: TRBV29-1; CDR3aa: CSVVQLNTEAFF
abundance: many; j_gene: TRBJ2-1; v_gene: TRBV11-3; CDR3aa: CASSSNRERELLYQFF
abundance: few; j_gene: TRBJ1-4; v_gene: TRBV2; CDR3aa: CASSAGDAEKLFF
abundance: few; j_gene: TRBJ1-4; v_gene: TRBV7-9; CDR3aa: CASSPQEKLFF
abundance: NA; j_gene: TRBJ2-5; v_gene: TRBV24-1; CDR3aa: CATSDFGLAGAETQYF
abundance: many; j_gene: TRBJ2-7; v_gene: TRBV27; CDR3aa: CASSLVVAGSYEQYF
abundance: NA; j_gene: TRBJ1-1; v_gene: TRBV11-2; CDR3aa: CASSLMPEQVATEAFF
abundance: few; j_gene: TRBJ2-7; v_gene: TRBV6-2/TRBV6-3; CDR3aa: CASSYSSKVWHTYEQYF
abundance: NA; j_gene: TRBJ1-6; v_gene: TRBV20-1; CDR3aa: CSAPPGQGNSPLHF
abundance: NA; j_gene: TRBJ2-1; v_gene: TRBV11-2; CDR3aa: CASSFSEREQFF
abundance: NA; j_gene: TRBJ2-5; v_gene: TRBV27; CDR3aa: CASRKGQGQETQYF
abundance: many; j_gene: TRBJ2-1; v_gene: TRBV27; CDR3aa: CASRLGWPANEQFF
abundance: NA; j_gene: TRBJ1-6; v_gene: TRBV27; CDR3aa: CASSLRGNYNSPLHF
abundance: NA; j_gene: TRBJ2-3; v_gene: TRBV20-1; CDR3aa: CSAIIMGAESLADTQYF
abundance: NA; j_gene: TRBJ1-6; v_gene: TRBV12-3/TRBV12-4; CDR3aa: CASSPRGQGTYNSPLHF
abundance: few; j_gene: TRBJ2-2; v_gene: TRBV15; CDR3aa: CATSRGGTGELFF
abundance: many; j_gene: TRBJ2-1; v_gene: TRBV6-2/TRBV6-3; CDR3aa: CASSLEIDQLYNEQFF
abundance: few; j_gene: TRBJ2-1; v_gene: TRBV28; CDR3aa: CASSSGQGVNDEQFF
abundance: few; j_gene: TRBJ2-7; v_gene: TRBV20-1; CDR3aa: CSASLLSGQIKKQYF
abundance: NA; j_gene: TRBJ2-1; v_gene: TRBV27; CDR3aa: CAISLSRGLAGRGEQFF
abundance: many; j_gene: TRBJ1-5; v_gene: TRBV20-1; CDR3aa: CSARQGLSNQPQHF
abundance: few; j_gene: TRBJ1-2; v_gene: TRBV27; CDR3aa: CASRNTGGYTF